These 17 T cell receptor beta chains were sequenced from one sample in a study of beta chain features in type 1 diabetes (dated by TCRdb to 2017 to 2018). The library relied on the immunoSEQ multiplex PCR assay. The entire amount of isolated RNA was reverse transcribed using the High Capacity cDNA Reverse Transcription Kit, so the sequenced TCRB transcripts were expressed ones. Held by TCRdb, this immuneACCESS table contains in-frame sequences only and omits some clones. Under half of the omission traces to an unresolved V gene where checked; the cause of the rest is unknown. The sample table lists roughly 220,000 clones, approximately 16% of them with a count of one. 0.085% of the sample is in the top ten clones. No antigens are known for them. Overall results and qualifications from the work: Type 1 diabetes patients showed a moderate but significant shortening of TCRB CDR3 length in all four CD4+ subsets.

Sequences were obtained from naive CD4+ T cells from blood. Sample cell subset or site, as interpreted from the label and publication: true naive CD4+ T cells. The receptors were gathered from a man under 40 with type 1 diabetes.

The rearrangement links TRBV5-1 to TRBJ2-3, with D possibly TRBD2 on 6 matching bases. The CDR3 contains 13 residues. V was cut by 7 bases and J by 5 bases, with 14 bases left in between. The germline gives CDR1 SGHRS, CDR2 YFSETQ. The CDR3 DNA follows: TGCGCCAGCCACCGGGAGACCGGAGATACGCAGTATTTT. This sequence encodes CASHRETGDTQYF.

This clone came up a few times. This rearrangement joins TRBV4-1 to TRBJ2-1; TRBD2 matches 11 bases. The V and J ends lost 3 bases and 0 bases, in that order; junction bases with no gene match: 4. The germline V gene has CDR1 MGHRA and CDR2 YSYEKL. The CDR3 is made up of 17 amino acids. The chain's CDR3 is CASSQGLAVSSYNEQFF. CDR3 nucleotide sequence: TGCGCCAGCAGCCAGGGACTAGCGGTTAGCTCCTACAATGAGCAGTTCTTC.

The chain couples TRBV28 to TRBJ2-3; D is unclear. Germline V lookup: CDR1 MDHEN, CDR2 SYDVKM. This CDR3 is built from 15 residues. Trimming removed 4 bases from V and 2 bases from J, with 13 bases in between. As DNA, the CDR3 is TGTGCCAGCAGTTCAACGAGACCGATCACAGATACGCAGTATTTT. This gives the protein CASSSTRPITDTQYF.

The CDR3 loop reads CASSSTSSYNEQFF. DNA of the CDR3: TGTGCCAGCAGCTCGACAAGCTCCTACAATGAGCAGTTCTTC. This chain joins TRBV7-2 and TRBJ2-1; no clear D. Between the trimmed V and J ends, which lost 4 bases and 0 bases, there was a span of 7 bases. The CDR3 runs 14 residues. Germline lookup yields CDR1 SGHTA and CDR2 FQGNSA.

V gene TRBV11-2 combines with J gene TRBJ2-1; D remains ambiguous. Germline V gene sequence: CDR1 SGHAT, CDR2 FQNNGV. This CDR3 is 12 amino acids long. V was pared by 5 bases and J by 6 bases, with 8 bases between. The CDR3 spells CASSPRRNEQFF. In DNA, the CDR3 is TGTGCCAGCAGCCCTCGTCGCAATGAGCAGTTCTTC. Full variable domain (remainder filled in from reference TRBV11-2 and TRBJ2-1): EAGVAQSPRYKIIEKRQSVAFWCNPISGHATLYWYQQILGQGPKLLIQFQNNGVVDDSQLPKDRFSAERLKGVDSTLKIQPAKLEDSAVYLCASSPRRNEQFFGPGTRLTVL.

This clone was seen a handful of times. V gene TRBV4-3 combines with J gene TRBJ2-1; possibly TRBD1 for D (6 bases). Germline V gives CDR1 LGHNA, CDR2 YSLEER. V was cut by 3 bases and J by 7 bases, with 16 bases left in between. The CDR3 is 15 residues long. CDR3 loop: CASSQVSQGLNEQFF. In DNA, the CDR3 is TGCGCCAGCAGCCAGGTTTCACAGGGCCTTAATGAGCAGTTCTTC.

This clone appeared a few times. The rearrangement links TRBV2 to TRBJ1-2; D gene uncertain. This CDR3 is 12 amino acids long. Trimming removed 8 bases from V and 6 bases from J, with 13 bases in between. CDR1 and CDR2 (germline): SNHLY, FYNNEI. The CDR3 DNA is TGTGCCAGCCACCAGAATGGCCATGGCTACACCTTC. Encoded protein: CASHQNGHGYTF.

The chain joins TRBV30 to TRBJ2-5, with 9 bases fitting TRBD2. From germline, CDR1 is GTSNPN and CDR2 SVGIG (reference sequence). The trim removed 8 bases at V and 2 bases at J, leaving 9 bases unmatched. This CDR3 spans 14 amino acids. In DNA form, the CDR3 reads TGTGCCCAATCTAGCGGGGCGCTACAAGAGACCCAGTACTTC. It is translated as CAQSSGALQETQYF.

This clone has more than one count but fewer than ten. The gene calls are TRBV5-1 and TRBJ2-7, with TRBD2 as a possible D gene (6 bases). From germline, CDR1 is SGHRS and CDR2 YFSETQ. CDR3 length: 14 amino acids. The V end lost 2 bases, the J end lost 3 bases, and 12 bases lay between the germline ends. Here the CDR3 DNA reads TGCGCCAGCAGCTTATCCGGGACTGACTACGAGCAGTACTTC. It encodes CASSLSGTDYEQYF.

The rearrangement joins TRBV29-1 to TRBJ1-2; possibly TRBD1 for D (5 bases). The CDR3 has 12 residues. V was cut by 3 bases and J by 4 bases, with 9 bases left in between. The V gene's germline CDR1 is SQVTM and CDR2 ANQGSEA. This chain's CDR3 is CSVEKGTYGYTF. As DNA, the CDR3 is TGCAGCGTTGAGAAGGGGACCTATGGCTACACCTTC.

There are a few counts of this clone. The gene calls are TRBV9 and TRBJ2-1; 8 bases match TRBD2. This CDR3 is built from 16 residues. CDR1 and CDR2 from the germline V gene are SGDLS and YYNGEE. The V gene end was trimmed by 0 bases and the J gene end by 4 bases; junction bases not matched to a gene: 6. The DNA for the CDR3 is TGTGCCAGCAGCGTAGTGGCGGGAGGAGGTTACAATGAGCAGTTCTTC. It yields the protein CASSVVAGGGYNEQFF.

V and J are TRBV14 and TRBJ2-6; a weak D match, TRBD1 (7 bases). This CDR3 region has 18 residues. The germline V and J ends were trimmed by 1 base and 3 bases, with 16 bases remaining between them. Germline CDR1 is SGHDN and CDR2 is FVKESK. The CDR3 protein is CASSQVLGGGVGANVLTF. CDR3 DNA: TGTGCCAGCAGCCAAGTTCTCGGAGGGGGCGTTGGGGCCAACGTCCTGACTTTC.

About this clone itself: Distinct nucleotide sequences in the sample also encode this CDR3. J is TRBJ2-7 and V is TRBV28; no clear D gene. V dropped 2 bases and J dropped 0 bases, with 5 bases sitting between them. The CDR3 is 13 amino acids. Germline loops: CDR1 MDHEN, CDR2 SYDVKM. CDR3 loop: CASSLGSSYEQYF. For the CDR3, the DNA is TGTGCCAGCAGTTTAGGCTCCTCCTACGAGCAGTACTTC.

CDR3 sequence: CASSVSKAVHEQFF. DNA for the CDR3: TGTGCCAGCAGTGTAAGTAAAGCAGTCCATGAGCAGTTCTTC. The chain links TRBV2 to TRBJ2-1; D remains ambiguous. Germline loops: CDR1 SNHLY, CDR2 FYNNEI. The CDR3 extends over 14 amino acids. V dropped 4 bases and J dropped 8 bases, with 15 bases sitting between them.

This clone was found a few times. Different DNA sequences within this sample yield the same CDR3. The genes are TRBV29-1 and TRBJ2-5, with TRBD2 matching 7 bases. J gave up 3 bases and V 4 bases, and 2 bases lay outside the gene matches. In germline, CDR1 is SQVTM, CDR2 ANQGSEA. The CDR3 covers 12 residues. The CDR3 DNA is TGCAGCGTTGGGCTAGCGGAAGAGACCCAGTACTTC. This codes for CSVGLAEETQYF. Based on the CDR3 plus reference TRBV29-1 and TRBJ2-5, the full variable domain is SAVISQKPSRDICQRGTSLTIQCQVDSQVTMMFWYRQQPGQSLTLIATANQGSEATYESGFVIDKFPISRPNLTFSTLTVSNMSPEDSSIYLCSVGLAEETQYFGPGTRLLVL.

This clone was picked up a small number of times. The CDR3 nucleotides are TGTGCCAGCAGCTTGGGGTGGGGCGGGGATACGCAGTATTTT. Amino acid sequence: CASSLGWGGDTQYF. The chain links TRBV7-2 to TRBJ2-3, with D perhaps TRBD1 or TRBD2 (5 bases each). Germline V gene lookup returns CDR1 SGHTA and CDR2 FQGNSA. V lost 3 bases and J lost 6, with 13 bases in between. The CDR3 is 14 amino acids.

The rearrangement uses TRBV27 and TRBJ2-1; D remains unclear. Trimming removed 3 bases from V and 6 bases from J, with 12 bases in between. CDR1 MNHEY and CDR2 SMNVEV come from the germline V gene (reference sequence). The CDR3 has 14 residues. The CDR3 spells CASSFGVLGNEQFF. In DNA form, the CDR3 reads TGTGCCAGCAGTTTTGGGGTACTGGGCAATGAGCAGTTCTTC.